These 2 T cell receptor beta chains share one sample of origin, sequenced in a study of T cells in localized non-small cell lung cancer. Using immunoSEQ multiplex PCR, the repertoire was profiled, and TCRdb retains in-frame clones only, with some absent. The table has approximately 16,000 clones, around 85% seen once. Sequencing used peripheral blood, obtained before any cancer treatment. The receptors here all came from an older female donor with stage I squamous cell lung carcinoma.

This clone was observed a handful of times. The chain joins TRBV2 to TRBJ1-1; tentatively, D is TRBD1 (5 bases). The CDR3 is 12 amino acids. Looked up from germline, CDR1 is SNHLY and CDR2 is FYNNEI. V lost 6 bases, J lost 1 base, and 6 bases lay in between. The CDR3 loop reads CASRTENTEAFF. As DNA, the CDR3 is TGTGCCAGCAGGACAGAGAACACTGAAGCTTTCTTT.

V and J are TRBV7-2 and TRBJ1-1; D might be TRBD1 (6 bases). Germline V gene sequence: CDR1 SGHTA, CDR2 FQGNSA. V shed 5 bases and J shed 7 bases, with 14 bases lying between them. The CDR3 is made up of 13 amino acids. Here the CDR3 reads CASSPMGAVEAFF. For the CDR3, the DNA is TGTGCCAGCAGCCCCATGGGGGCCGTTGAAGCTTTCTTT.